This entry lists 11 T cell receptor beta chains sequenced from one sample in a study of T-cell reconstitution after alpha-beta-depleted transplantation in children. It was with unique molecular identifiers that the TCRbeta library was prepared. TCRdb redid the calling of the PCR reads with MiXCR, one entry per CDR3 protein. The repertoire holds tens of thousands of distinct CDR3 sequences, with more than 5.5% as singletons. The material sequenced was PBMCs from the stem cell graft donor, taken from the stem cell graft. The receptors originated from a human donor who donated a stem cell graft to a child with acute lymphoblastic leukemia.

The sample holds a few counts of this clonotype. This chain joins TRBV7-2 and TRBJ2-4; D ambiguous. With 1 base removed from V and 3 bases from J, the gap between germline ends came to 7 bases. This CDR3 is built from 14 residues. Germline CDR1 SGHTA, CDR2 FQGNSA. The CDR3 sequence is CASSLVGNKNIQYF. For the CDR3, the DNA is TGTGCCAGCAGCTTAGTTGGGAACAAAAACATTCAGTACTTC.

In this sample, this clonotype turned up many times. The V gene is TRBV9, the J gene TRBJ2-3; 8 nucleotides match TRBD2. J lost 0 bases, V lost 3 bases, and 6 bases had no gene match. Germline-derived CDR1 and CDR2 are SGDLS and YYNGEE. The CDR3 is 16 amino acids. The CDR3 loop is CASSESGGASTDTQYF. DNA for the CDR3: TGTGCCAGCAGCGAAAGCGGGGGTGCTAGCACAGATACGCAGTATTTT.

Many counts were recorded for this clonotype. The gene calls are TRBV18 and TRBJ2-1; possibly TRBD1 or TRBD2 for D (5 bases each). This CDR3 comprises 16 residues. V lost 2 bases and J lost 0, with 11 bases in between. Germline V lookup: CDR1 KGHSH, CDR2 LQKENI. CDR3 coding DNA: TGTGCCAGCTCACCAGATCCTGGGGGCTCCTACAATGAGCAGTTCTTC. Encoded protein: CASSPDPGGSYNEQFF.

The genes are TRBV10-3 and TRBJ2-7; 10 nucleotides align to TRBD2. V shed 10 bases and J 5 bases; nucleotides not matched to a gene: 8. The germline CDR1 and CDR2 sequences are ENHRY and SYGVKD. The CDR3 consists of 13 residues. For the CDR3, the DNA is TGTGCCACGGTAGCGGGAGGTTCCCACGAGCAGTACTTC. Protein product: CATVAGGSHEQYF.

Comment on this clonotype: At one boundary the junction diverges from the germline segment, which might be a read error. This rearrangement joins TRBV20-1 to TRBJ1-1; D not resolved. CDR1 DFQATT and CDR2 SNEGSKA come from the germline V gene (reference sequence). The CDR3 length is 11 residues. The CDR3 bases are TGCTGTGCTAGTCCCCAAGGGAGAGCTTTCTTT. This encodes CCASPQGRAFF.

This clonotype was seen at least ten times. This chain connects TRBV7-2 to TRBJ2-7, with D perhaps matching TRBD2 (5 bases). The germline V and J ends were trimmed by 5 bases and 2 bases, with 22 bases remaining between them. CDR3 length: 17 residues. CDR1 and CDR2 (germline): SGHTA, FQGNSA. In DNA form, the CDR3 reads TGTGCCAGCAGCCCCAGCCCCTTCCGGGATTTCACCTACGAGCAGTACTTC. Its translation: CASSPSPFRDFTYEQYF.

This clonotype showed up just a few times. The rearrangement links TRBV7-9 to TRBJ1-2, with 9 bases fitting TRBD1. Germline lookup yields CDR1 SEHNR and CDR2 FQNEAQ (reference sequence). There are 14 residues in the CDR3. V lost 3 bases, J lost 5 bases, and 4 bases stayed unmatched. The CDR3 region has the DNA TGTGCCAGCAGCTTCCAACAGGGGGCGTATGGCTACACCTTC. Residues: CASSFQQGAYGYTF.

This clonotype was seen a handful of times. V gene TRBV5-1 combines with J gene TRBJ1-5; D may be TRBD1 (6 bases). V lost 0 bases, J lost 3 bases, and 10 bases lay in between. Looked up from germline, CDR1 is SGHRS and CDR2 is YFSETQ. The CDR3 spans 15 residues. The CDR3 DNA reads as TGCGCCAGCAGCTTGGAAGGACAGATCAATCAGCCCCAGCATTTT. Translated: CASSLEGQINQPQHF.

The chain has TRBV3-1 and TRBJ1-2; D not resolved. V lost 8 bases to trimming and J lost 0 bases, with 22 bases between them. The CDR3 extends over 17 amino acids. The germline CDR1 and CDR2 sequences are LGHDT and YNNKEL (reference sequence). This chain's CDR3 is CASSKQVAVLPNYGYTF. CDR3 coding DNA: TGTGCCAGCTCCAAGCAAGTGGCGGTGCTTCCTAACTATGGCTACACCTTC.

The sample holds many counts of this clonotype. The V gene is TRBV27, the J gene TRBJ2-7, with 12 positions matching TRBD1. With 8 bases clipped from V and 4 bases from J, the junction kept 12 bases outside the gene matches. The CDR3 contains 16 residues. The germline gives CDR1 MNHEY, CDR2 SMNVEV (reference sequence). CDR3 in amino acids: CASGGGQGAFWYEQYF. CDR3 sequence (DNA): TGTGCCAGCGGTGGGGGACAGGGGGCATTCTGGTACGAGCAGTACTTC.

This clonotype was detected many times. The chain joins TRBV5-1 to TRBJ1-1; 7 bases fit TRBD1. Trimming cost V 4 bases and J 6 bases; bases outside gene matches: 9. The CDR3 consists of 14 residues. CDR1 is SGHRS, CDR2 YFSETQ, per germline. The CDR3 reads CASSKNTGVAEAFF. In nucleotides, the CDR3 is TGCGCCAGCAGCAAAAATACAGGGGTGGCTGAAGCTTTCTTT.